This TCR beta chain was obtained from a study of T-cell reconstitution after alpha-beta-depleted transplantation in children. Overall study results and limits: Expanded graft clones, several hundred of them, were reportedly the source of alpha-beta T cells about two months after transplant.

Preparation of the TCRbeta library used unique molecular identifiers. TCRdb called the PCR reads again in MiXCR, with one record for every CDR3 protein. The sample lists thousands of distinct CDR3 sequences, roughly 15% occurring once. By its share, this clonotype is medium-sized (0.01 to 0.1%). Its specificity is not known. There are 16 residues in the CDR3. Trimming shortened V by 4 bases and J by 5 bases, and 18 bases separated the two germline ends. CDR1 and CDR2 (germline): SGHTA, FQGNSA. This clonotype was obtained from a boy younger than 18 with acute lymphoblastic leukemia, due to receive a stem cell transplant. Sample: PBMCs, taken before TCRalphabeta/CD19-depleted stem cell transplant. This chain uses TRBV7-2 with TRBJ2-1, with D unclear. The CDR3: CASSSRPGLGNNEQFF. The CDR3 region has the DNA TGTGCCAGCAGCTCACGACCTGGATTGGGTAACAATGAGCAGTTCTTC.